This T cell receptor beta chain was documented in a study of blood T cells in healthy people across ages (dated by TCRdb to between 2014 and 2017). At the level of the whole study: In model experiments, template switching captured roughly one uniquely barcoded TCR beta cDNA molecule for every two T cells. Age-related changes in TCR beta repertoire diversity were measured in the study by deep sequencing normalized with unique cDNA molecular identifiers. Four age groups were formed from the donors: young (average approximately 15 years), middle-aged (approximately 39), aged (under 70) and long-lived (less than 85). To avoid experimental bias, donors of different ages were distributed randomly across sequencing lanes. For two donors (one aged 18 to 30 and one aged 80 or older), the study analyzed two additional independent replicas of 1 million unique cDNA reads from the same blood draw.

The paper as a whole reports these results and caveats: Compared with the aged group, more naive CD4+ T cells, fewer expanded clones and increased TCR diversity were shown by the long-lived group, suggesting age selection. As age increased, observed TCR beta diversity per million T cells dropped in a roughly linear way, and a significant reduction was already evident by age around 41. Bulk unsorted PBMC profiling prevented conclusive comparison of naive and antigen-experienced compartments. There was a strong correlation between observed TCR beta diversity and the percentage of naive T cells measured by flow cytometry. The CMV infection status of donors was not known, potentially confounding age-related changes in expanded clonotypes. Estimates of total diversity based on one million sequenced T cells were regarded as lower bounds and as underestimates.

The method was 5' RACE. Sequencing took place on an Illumina HiSeq 2500. A second about 7 to 12 cycle PCR used a sample-barcoded 5' primer and a J-beta primer mix. A template-switch 5' adaptor carrying 12 random nucleotides introduced a unique molecular identifier onto each TCR beta cDNA molecule. Each sample yielded at least 2.5 million CDR3-containing paired-end reads. All of the RNA was converted into first-strand cDNA using the Mint cDNA synthesis kit, with a TRBC-specific oligonucleotide serving as the primer. All cDNA was treated with uracil-DNA glycosylase and then went through a first 18-cycle PCR with the universal primers M1SS and BC2_uni_R. The paper's data handling went like this. For normalization, 1 million high-quality reads were randomly selected from each sample, with every read carrying a distinct molecular identifier. Instead of being binned into consensus sequences, reads with shared molecular identifiers were discarded. MiTCR, set to a Q25 quality threshold and the strictest error-elimination algorithm, was used for CDR3 identification, clonotype clustering and error correction. A nonparametric unseen species model with Euler transformation was used to estimate lower-bound total TCR beta diversity. The public sequencing data were trimmed at Q25 with fastp and processed into clonotypes with MiXCR by TCRdb, which kept only in-frame beta chains. CDR3 protein duplicates are merged, each entry listing the most common genes and DNA. It is TCRdb's table, rather than the study itself, that gives the V and J calls and clone size. For this sample there are over 1.5 million distinct CDR3 sequences; approximately 50% appear just once. In total, the top ten clones hold 2.1% of the sample.

The junction shows trimming of 7 bases on V and 8 bases on J, plus 11 bases between the germline ends. Based on the germline V gene, the CDR1 and CDR2 sequences are LGHNT and FRNRAP. Measured from the cysteine to the phenylalanine, the CDR3 is 11 residues long. The sequence is cut down to CDR3 DNA, 33 bases in frame from base 1. This clonotype is a singleton in its sample. What this receptor recognizes is not known. One base away there is no much larger clone; base qualities are not given. Systemically healthy Caucasian individuals from Russia, some 40 in total and aged roughly 6 to 100 years, were included as donors. Around 10 milliliters of peripheral blood were collected from each donor into EDTA-treated Vacutainer tubes. Ficoll-Paque density-gradient centrifugation was used to isolate PBMCs, with at least 6 million obtained per sample. Total RNA, at least 6 micrograms per sample, was extracted from PBMCs with Trizol reagent. For every donor, an aliquot of PBMCs went through flow cytometry to measure the percentages of naive CD45RAhigh/CD27high T cells.

The sequence was collected from a woman aged 40 to 50 in good health. This chain is built from TRBV12-5 and TRBJ1-1, with the D gene not confidently named. Specimen: blood. The nucleotide sequence reads TGTGCTAGTGATGACGACGGCGAAGCTTTCTTT. Its protein product is CASDDDGEAFF.